This T cell receptor (beta chain) was found in a study of CXCR3-negative and CXCR3-positive naive CD8 T cells. Study conclusions and caveats: Partial loss of CXCR3 expression followed cryopreservation; most assays used fresh PBMCs. Memory CD8+ cells had much lower diversity, and both naive subsets had comparably high diversity. TRB CDR3 hydrophobicity was greater in CXCR3-positive naive cells than in CXCR3-negative naive cells.

A remark on this clonotype: What it binds is not known.

cDNA libraries for TRB were generated by 5' RACE incorporating UMI labels. TCRdb reprocessed the 5' RACE reads and keeps a single row for each CDR3 protein, giving no DNA. The table for this sample gives some 150,000 distinct CDR3 sequences. Germline V gives CDR1 SQVTM, CDR2 ANQGSEA. The CDR3 loop spans 13 amino acids. The sorter processed each CD8+ T cell subset in triplicate at 250,000 to 300,000 cells apiece. Within the CD8+ T cell compartment, naive cells were CD45RO-CCR7+CD27+CD95-. This TCR came from a human donor in good health. Some clones in this sample may be carry-over from other donors' samples. Source material: naive CXCR3+ CD8+ T cells from blood. Documented subset: CD45RO-CCR7+CD27+CD95- naive CD8+ T cells expressing CXCR3 (TNR3+). This chain joins TRBV29-1 and TRBJ2-1; TCRdb returns TRBD1, unconfirmable since there is no DNA. This chain's CDR3 is CGSNGGTYNEQFF.